A single sample is the source of the 5 T cell receptor beta chains below, sequenced in a study of cytomegalovirus exposure and HLA in healthy donors. PCR primers comprised 60 Vbeta and 13 Jbeta primers. The protocol was immunoSEQ multiplex PCR, while the TCRdb copy is restricted to in-frame clones and leaves out a portion. The sample records 150,000 to 170,000 clones, roughly 80% being singletons. What was sequenced was PBMCs. The receptors stem from a woman aged 40 to 50 in good health and CMV-seronegative.

The chain recombines TRBV7-9 with TRBJ1-1; TRBD1 might be the D (5 bases). The CDR3 covers 12 residues. Trimming took 4 bases from V and 5 from J, leaving 8 bases between them. Germline V gives CDR1 SEHNR, CDR2 FQNEAQ (reference sequence). The CDR3 nucleotides read TGTGCCAGCAGCTCAGGGTATACTGAAGCTTTCTTT. It yields the protein CASSSGYTEAFF.

The V and J genes are TRBV6-6 and TRBJ1-1; D is ambiguous. V dropped 5 bases and J dropped 0 bases, with 4 bases sitting between them. Germline loops: CDR1 MNHNY, CDR2 SVGAGI (reference sequence). CDR3 length equals 12 residues. CDR3 DNA: TGTGCCAGCAGTAGAGTGAACACTGAAGCTTTCTTT. Encoded protein: CASSRVNTEAFF.

The chain combines TRBV2 with TRBJ1-5; perhaps TRBD1 as D (5 bases). V was pared by 7 bases and J by 11 bases, with 15 bases between. CDR3 size: 12 residues. Per the germline V gene, CDR1 is SNHLY and CDR2 is FYNNEI. CDR3: CASTQGGSTQHF. CDR3 nucleotide sequence: TGTGCCAGCACCCAGGGAGGGTCGACCCAGCATTTT.

Details on this clone: A read error may produce the germline difference seen at one junction end. The chain couples TRBV11-2 to TRBJ2-1; D is ambiguous. CDR1 is SGHAT and CDR2 is FQNNGV in the germline V gene. The CDR3 length is 15 residues. CDR3 region: CASSLDLDSHNEQFF. The CDR3 DNA follows: TGTGCCAGCAGCTTAGATCTTGACTCCCACAATGAGCAGTTCTTC.

The chain is built from TRBV6-5 and TRBJ1-2, with TRBD1 as a possible D gene (6 bases). Trimming removed 5 bases at V and 4 bases at J, with 8 bases between. The CDR3 totals 12 residues. Germline V gene data show CDR1 as MNHEY and CDR2 as SVGAGI. In nucleotides, the CDR3 is TGTGCCAGCAGTGAACAGGGCTATGGCTACACCTTC. Protein: CASSEQGYGYTF.